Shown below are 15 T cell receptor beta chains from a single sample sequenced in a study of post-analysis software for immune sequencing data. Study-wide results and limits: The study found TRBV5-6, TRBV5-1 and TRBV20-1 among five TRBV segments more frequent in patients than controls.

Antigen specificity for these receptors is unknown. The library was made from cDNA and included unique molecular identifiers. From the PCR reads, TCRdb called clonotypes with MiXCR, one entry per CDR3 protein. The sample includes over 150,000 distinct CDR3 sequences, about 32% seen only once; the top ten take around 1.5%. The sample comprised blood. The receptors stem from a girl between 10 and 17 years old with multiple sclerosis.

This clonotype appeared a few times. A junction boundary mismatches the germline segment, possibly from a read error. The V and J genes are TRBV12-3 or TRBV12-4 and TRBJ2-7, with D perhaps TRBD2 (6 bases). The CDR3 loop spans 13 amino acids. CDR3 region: CASSPTSSYGQYF. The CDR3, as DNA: TGTGCCAGCAGTCCTACTAGCTCCTACGGGCAGTACTTC.

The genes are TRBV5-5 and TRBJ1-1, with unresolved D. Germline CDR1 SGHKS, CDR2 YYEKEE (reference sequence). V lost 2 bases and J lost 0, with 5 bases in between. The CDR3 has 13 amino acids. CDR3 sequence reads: CASSFFLNTEAFF. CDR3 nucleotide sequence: TGTGCCAGCAGCTTTTTTTTGAACACTGAAGCTTTCTTT. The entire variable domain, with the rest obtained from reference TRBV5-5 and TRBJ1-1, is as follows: DAGVTQSPTHLIKTRGQQVTLRCSPISGHKSVSWYQQVLGQGPQFIFQYYEKEERGRGNFPDRFSARQFPNYSSELNVNALLLGDSALYLCASSFFLNTEAFFGQGTRLTVV.

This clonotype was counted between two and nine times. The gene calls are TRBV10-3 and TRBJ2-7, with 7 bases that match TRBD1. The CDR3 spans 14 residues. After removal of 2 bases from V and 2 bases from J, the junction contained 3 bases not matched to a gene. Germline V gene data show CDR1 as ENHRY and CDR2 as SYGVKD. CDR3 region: CAISEGDSAYEQYF. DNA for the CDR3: TGTGCCATCAGTGAGGGGGACAGCGCCTACGAGCAGTACTTC.

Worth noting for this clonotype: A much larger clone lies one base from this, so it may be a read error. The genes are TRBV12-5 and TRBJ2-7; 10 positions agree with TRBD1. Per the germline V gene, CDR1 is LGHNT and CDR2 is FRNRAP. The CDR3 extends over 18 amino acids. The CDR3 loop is CASDLSSIPKTGGDEQYF. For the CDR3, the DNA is TGTGCTAGTGATTTGTCATCGATTCCAAAGACAGGGGGCGACGAGCAGTACTTC.

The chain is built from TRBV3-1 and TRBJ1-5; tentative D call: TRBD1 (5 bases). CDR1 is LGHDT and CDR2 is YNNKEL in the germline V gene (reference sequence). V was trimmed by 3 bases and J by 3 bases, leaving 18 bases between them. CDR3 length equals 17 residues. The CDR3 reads CASSQGLGSAINQPQHF. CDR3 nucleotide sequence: TGTGCCAGCAGCCAGGGGCTAGGGAGCGCGATCAATCAGCCCCAGCATTTT.

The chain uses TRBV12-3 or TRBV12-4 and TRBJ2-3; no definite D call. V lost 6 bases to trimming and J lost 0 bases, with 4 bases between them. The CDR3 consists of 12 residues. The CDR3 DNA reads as TGTGCCAGCAGGCTGAGCACAGATACGCAGTATTTT. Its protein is CASRLSTDTQYF.

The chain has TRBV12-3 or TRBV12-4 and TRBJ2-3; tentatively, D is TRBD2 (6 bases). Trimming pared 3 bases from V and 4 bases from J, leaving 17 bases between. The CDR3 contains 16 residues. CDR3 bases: TGTGCCAGCAGTTTCGGCGGGACCATGAGAGCAGATACGCAGTATTTT. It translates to CASSFGGTMRADTQYF.

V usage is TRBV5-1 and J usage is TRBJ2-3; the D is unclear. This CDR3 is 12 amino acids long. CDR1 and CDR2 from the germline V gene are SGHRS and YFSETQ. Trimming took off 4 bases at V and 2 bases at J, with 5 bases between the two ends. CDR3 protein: CASSVDTDTQYF. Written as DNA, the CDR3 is TGCGCCAGCAGCGTCGACACAGATACGCAGTATTTT.

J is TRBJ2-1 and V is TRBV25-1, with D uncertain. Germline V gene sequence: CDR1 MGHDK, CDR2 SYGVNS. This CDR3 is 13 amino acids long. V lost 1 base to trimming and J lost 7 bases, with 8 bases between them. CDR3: CASSEWARNEQFF. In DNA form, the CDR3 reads TGTGCCAGCAGTGAATGGGCAAGGAATGAGCAGTTCTTC.

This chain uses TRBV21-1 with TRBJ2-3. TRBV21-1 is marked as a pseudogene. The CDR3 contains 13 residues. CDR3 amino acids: CASSKAGKDTQYF. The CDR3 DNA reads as TGTGCCAGCAGCAAAGCAGGGAAAGATACGCAGTATTTT.

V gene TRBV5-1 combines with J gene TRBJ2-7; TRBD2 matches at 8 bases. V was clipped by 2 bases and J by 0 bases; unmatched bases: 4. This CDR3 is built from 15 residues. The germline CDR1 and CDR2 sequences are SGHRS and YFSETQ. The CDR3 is CASSFSGASSYEQYF. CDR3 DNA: TGCGCCAGCAGCTTTAGCGGGGCGAGCTCCTACGAGCAGTACTTC.

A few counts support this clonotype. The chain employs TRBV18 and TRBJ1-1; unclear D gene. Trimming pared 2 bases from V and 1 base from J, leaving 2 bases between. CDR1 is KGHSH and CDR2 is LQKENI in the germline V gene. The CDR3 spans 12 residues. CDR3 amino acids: CASSPANTEAFF. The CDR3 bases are TGTGCCAGCTCACCAGCGAACACTGAAGCTTTCTTT.

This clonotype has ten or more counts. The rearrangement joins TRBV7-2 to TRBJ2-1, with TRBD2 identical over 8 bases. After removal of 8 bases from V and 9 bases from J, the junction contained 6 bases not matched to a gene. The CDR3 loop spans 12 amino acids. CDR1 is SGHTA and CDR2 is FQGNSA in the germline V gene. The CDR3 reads CASLVAGLEQFF. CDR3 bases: TGTGCCAGCCTTGTAGCGGGACTTGAGCAGTTCTTC.

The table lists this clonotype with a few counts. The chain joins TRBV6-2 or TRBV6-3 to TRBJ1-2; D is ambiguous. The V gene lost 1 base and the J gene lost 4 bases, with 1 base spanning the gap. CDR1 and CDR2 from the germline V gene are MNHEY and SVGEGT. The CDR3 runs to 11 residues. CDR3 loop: CASSYFYGYTF. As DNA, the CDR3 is TGTGCCAGCAGTTACTTCTATGGCTACACCTTC.

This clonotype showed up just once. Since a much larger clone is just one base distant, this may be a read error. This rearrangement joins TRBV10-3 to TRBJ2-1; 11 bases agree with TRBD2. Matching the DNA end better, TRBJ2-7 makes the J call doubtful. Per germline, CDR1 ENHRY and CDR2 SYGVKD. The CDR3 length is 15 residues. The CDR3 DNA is TGTGCCATCCACGCCGGGACTAGCGGATACAATGAGCAGTACTTC. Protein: CAIHAGTSGYNEQYF.